Listed below are T cell receptor beta chains from one sample, sequenced in a study of OX40 agonist ivuxolimab in advanced cancers. The table came from immunoSEQ multiplex PCR; TCRdb's copy has only in-frame clones and leaves some out. The data contain some 70,000 clones, about 82% of them seen just once; the ten biggest clones take up 5.5% to 7.5%. Sequenced material: CD4+ or CD8+ T cells sorted from blood, taken in a trial of the OX40 agonist ivuxolimab. The receptors were gathered from an adult with an advanced solid tumor such as melanoma, head and neck, liver or kidney cancer. Both conserved end residues are part of each CDR3. The D gene is left open where the match is weak. Clone size, where shown, is once, few, many, or a class for clones that have expanded.

DNA,CDR3,size,J,D,V
TGCGCCAGCAGGGGGGGACAGGGGATTAACTATGGCTACACCTTC,CASRGGQGINYGYTF,-,TRBJ1-2,TRBD1,TRBV10-2
TGTGCCAGTATGGAAACAGGGTCAGCAAAGACCCAGTACTTC,CASMETGSAKTQYF,-,TRBJ2-5,-,TRBV19
TGCGCCAGCAGCTTGGGGGGCACTAGCGGGGCCTACAATGAGCAGTTCTTC,CASSLGGTSGAYNEQFF,-,TRBJ2-1,TRBD2,TRBV5-1
TGTGCCTGGAGTTTCGCGCAGAATCAGCCCCAGCATTTT,CAWSFAQNQPQHF,few,TRBJ1-5,-,TRBV30
TGTGCCAGCAGCTTAGCGGGACGTCCGGTGGGCACAGATACGCAGTATTTT,CASSLAGRPVGTDTQYF,-,TRBJ2-3,-,TRBV7-2
TGTGCCAGCAGTACAACAGGGGGCAAGGACTATGGCTACACCTTC,CASSTTGGKDYGYTF,-,TRBJ1-2,TRBD1,TRBV28
TGTGCCAGCAGGCTACTGGATACCCAACTTAAAAACATTCAGTACTTC,CASRLLDTQLKNIQYF,-,TRBJ2-4,-,TRBV2
TGTGCCAGCAGTGAAAAGGGGACCCCGGGACTAGCGGGAGTTATGGGGACAGATACGCAGTATTTT,CASSEKGTPGLAGVMGTDTQYF,-,TRBJ2-3,TRBD2,TRBV2
TGTGCCACCAGCAGAGATAGGTCAGGCAGAGAGACCCAGTACTTC,CATSRDRSGRETQYF,-,TRBJ2-5,-,TRBV15
TGCGCCAGCGAAGGACAGGGAAGATACAATGAGCAGTTCTTC,CASEGQGRYNEQFF,-,TRBJ2-1,TRBD1,TRBV5-1
TGTGCCAGCAGCCTAGGCAGGGAGCGGGAACGCACGCAGTATTTT,CASSLGRERERTQYF,-,TRBJ2-3,-,TRBV21-1
TGTGCCAGCTCACCATCCCGTAGGGGGGATACGCAGTATTTT,CASSPSRRGDTQYF,-,TRBJ2-3,-,TRBV18
TGTGCCAGCAGTTTAGGGATGTACTATGGCTACACCTTC,CASSLGMYYGYTF,-,TRBJ1-2,-,TRBV27
TGTGCCAGCAGTAGGTTGCCAGCTTCCTACGAGCAGTACTTC,CASSRLPASYEQYF,-,TRBJ2-7,-,TRBV6-5
TGTGCCAGCAGCTTGGGTCCCAAGGGGACAGATACGCAGTATTTT,CASSLGPKGTDTQYF,few,TRBJ2-3,-,TRBV5-5
TGTGCCAGCAGCGTACTACTAGCGGGGGCGCGGGAGCAGTTCTTC,CASSVLLAGAREQFF,-,TRBJ2-1,TRBD2,TRBV7-6